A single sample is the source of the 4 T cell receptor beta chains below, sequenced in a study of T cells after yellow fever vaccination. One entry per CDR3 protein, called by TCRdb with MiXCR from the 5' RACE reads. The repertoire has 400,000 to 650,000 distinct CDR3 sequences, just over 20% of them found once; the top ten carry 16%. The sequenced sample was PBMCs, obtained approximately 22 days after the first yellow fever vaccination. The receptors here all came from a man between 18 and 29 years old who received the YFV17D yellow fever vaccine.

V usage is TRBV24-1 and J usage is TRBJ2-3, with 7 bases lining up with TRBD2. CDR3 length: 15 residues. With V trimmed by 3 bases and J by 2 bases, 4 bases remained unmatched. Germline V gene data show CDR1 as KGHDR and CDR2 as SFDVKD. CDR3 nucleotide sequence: TGTGCCACCAGTGATGGAGCGGGAAACACAGATACGCAGTATTTT. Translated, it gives CATSDGAGNTDTQYF.

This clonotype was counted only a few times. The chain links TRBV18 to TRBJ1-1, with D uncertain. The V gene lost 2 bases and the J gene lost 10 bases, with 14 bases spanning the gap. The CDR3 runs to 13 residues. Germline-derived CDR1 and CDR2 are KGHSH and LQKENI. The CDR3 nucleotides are TGTGCCAGCTCACCAGAAATACTAGGAGGAGCTTTCTTT. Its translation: CASSPEILGGAFF.

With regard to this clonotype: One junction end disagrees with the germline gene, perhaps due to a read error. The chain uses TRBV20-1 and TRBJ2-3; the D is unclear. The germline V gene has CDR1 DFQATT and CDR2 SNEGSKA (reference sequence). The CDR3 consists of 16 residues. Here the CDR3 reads CCAPAAEQRSTDTQYF. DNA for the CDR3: TGCTGTGCTCCCGCGGCGGAACAGAGGAGCACAGATACGCAGTATTTT.

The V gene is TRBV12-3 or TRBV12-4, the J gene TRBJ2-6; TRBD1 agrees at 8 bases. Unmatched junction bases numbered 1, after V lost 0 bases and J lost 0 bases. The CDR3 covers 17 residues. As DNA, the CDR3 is TGTGCCAGCAGTTTAGCCGGACAGGGCTCTGGGGCCAACGTCCTGACTTTC. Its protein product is CASSLAGQGSGANVLTF.